This is a list of T cell receptor beta chains from one sample in a study of identical twins. TCRdb called the 5' RACE reads again in MiXCR, with one record for every CDR3 protein. In the table there are over 550,000 distinct CDR3 sequences, under 8.5% of which are singletons. These data also featured in a second study, about yellow fever vaccine responses in identical twins.

The sequenced sample was PBMCs. These receptors originate from a woman between 18 and 30 years old in good health. Each CDR3 is given with its conserved first and last residue. The D gene is left open where the match is weak. Where a row states a size, it is once, few, many or the class of an expanded clone; other rows omit it.

J gene	V gene	CDR3 length	D gene	clone size	CDR3 protein	CDR3 DNA
TRBJ1-5	TRBV20-1	13	TRBD1	many	CSATTGVNQPQHF	TGCAGTGCCACGACAGGGGTAAATCAGCCCCAGCATTTT
TRBJ2-7	TRBV6-1	15	TRBD1	few	CASSTQGTGDYEQYF	TGTGCCAGCAGCACCCAAGGGACAGGAGACTACGAGCAGTACTTC
TRBJ2-7	TRBV7-9	17	TRBD1	NA	CASSLYLDRGASYEQYF	TGTGCCAGCAGCTTATACCTAGACAGGGGGGCGTCCTACGAGCAGTACTTC
TRBJ1-4	TRBV20-1	14	TRBD1	few	CSAREGQVMRPLFF	TGCAGTGCTAGGGAAGGACAGGTGATGCGACCGCTGTTTTTT
TRBJ2-2	TRBV29-1	13	NA	many	CSVHQTNTGELFF	TGCAGCGTTCACCAAACCAACACCGGGGAGCTGTTTTTT
TRBJ1-4	TRBV10-3	18	NA	NA	CAISETTGGQRTNEKLFF	TGTGCCATCAGTGAGACGACGGGTGGACAGCGAACTAATGAAAAACTGTTTTTT
TRBJ2-4	TRBV20-1	15	NA	many	CSARVRGLAKNIQYF	TGCAGTGCTAGAGTTCGGGGGCTAGCCAAAAACATTCAGTACTTC
TRBJ1-5	TRBV24-1	16	TRBD1	NA	CATSGPGQGANQPQHF	TGTGCCACCAGTGGGCCTGGACAGGGGGCTAATCAGCCCCAGCATTTT
TRBJ2-3	TRBV28	15	NA	NA	CASSFDGIGADTQYF	TGTGCCAGCAGTTTTGATGGGATCGGGGCAGATACGCAGTATTTT
TRBJ2-7	TRBV10-3	11	NA	many	CASSDRGDGSF	TGTGCCAGCAGTGATCGCGGAGACGGTTCATTT
TRBJ2-3	TRBV5-6	13	NA	many	CASCRELSDTQYF	TGTGCCAGCTGCCGAGAGTTGTCAGATACGCAGTATTTT
TRBJ2-5	TRBV11-1	19	TRBD2	NA	CASSLARSGTRGYGETQYF	TGTGCCAGCAGCTTAGCGCGTAGCGGGACGAGGGGGTACGGAGAGACCCAGTACTTC
TRBJ2-1	TRBV5-5	15	NA	NA	CASSPTWGSYNEQFF	TGTGCCAGCAGCCCCACCTGGGGGTCCTACAATGAGCAGTTCTTC
TRBJ2-5	TRBV10-3	13	NA	few	CAISDGYQETQYF	TGTGCCATCAGTGATGGGTACCAAGAGACCCAGTACTTC
TRBJ2-1	TRBV5-1	14	NA	many	CASSLQGQTNEQFF	TGCGCCAGCAGCTTGCAGGGGCAGACCAATGAGCAGTTCTTC
TRBJ1-1	TRBV5-1	17	TRBD1	NA	CASSFGQGRFVNTEAFF	TGCGCCAGCAGCTTCGGACAGGGTAGGTTCGTGAACACTGAAGCTTTCTTT
TRBJ2-1	TRBV9	15	TRBD2	few	CASSVEGLSHNEQFF	TGTGCCAGCAGCGTAGAGGGACTATCCCACAATGAGCAGTTCTTC
TRBJ2-5	TRBV9	15	TRBD1	many	CASSGGQGLGETQYF	TGTGCCAGCAGCGGGGGACAGGGGCTAGGAGAGACCCAGTACTTC